These 6 T cell receptor beta chains originate from one sample sequenced in a study of blood T cell repertoires in COVID-19 (dated by TCRdb to the early 2020s). Libraries were made using the immunoSEQ multiplex PCR assay. As stored in TCRdb, this immuneACCESS dataset retains in-frame rearrangements with V and J assigned. A fraction of the clones does not appear; measured against another copy, unresolved V genes explain less than half of the discrepancy, and the remainder lacks a known reason. The sample profile shows some 400,000 clones; around 87% of them were found once. Of the sample, 2% to 2.5% falls within the top ten clones. The sample was peripheral blood. These receptors were collected from a woman in her fifties or sixties with COVID-19, enrolled during active disease.

This CDR3 is CATSRDRGTGELFF. CDR3 DNA: TGTGCCACCAGCAGAGATCGGGGGACCGGGGAGCTGTTTTTT. This chain uses TRBV15 with TRBJ2-2, with TRBD2 as a possible D gene (6 bases). This CDR3 has 14 residues. V was cut by 0 bases and J by 5 bases, with 7 bases left in between. Germline loops: CDR1 LNHNV, CDR2 YYDKDF (reference sequence). Full variable domain (missing parts from reference TRBV15 and TRBJ2-2): DAMVIQNPRYQVTQFGKPVTLSCSQTLNHNVMYWYQQKSSQAPKLLFHYYDKDFNNEADTPDNFQSRRPNTSFCFLDIRSPGLGDTAMYLCATSRDRGTGELFFGEGSRLTVL.

The V call is TRBV7-9, the J call TRBJ1-6, with D perhaps matching TRBD1 (6 bases). This CDR3 has 15 amino acids. Trimming took 3 bases from V and 9 from J, leaving 15 bases between them. Germline CDR1 and CDR2: SEHNR and FQNEAQ (reference sequence). CDR3 region: CASSFNAGEGSPLHF. CDR3 bases: TGTGCCAGCAGCTTTAACGCAGGGGAAGGTTCACCCCTCCACTTT.

This rearrangement joins TRBV6-4 to TRBJ2-3; weak D call: TRBD1 (5 bases). This CDR3 contains 14 residues. The germline gives CDR1 MRHNA, CDR2 SNTAGT. The V gene lost 5 bases and the J gene lost 4 bases, with 13 bases spanning the gap. The CDR3 is CASSQDMTADTQYF. CDR3 nucleotide sequence: TGTGCCAGCAGTCAGGACATGACGGCAGATACGCAGTATTTT.

The chain recombines TRBV6-1 with TRBJ1-6; tentative D call: TRBD1 (6 bases). The germline CDR1 and CDR2 sequences are MNHNS and SASEGT. The CDR3 is made up of 13 amino acids. V dropped 0 bases and J dropped 14 bases, with 11 bases sitting between them. As DNA, the CDR3 is TGTGCCAGCAGTGAAGCGTACAGGGTTACCCTCCACTTT. Translation gives CASSEAYRVTLHF.

In its sample, this clone was seen once. V and J are TRBV18 and TRBJ2-7; 7 bases match TRBD1. V lost 9 bases and J lost 0; bases outside the gene matches: 8. The CDR3 totals 14 residues. Germline V gene sequence: CDR1 KGHSH, CDR2 LQKENI. CDR3 residues: CASSPGQISYEQYF. CDR3 sequence (DNA): TGTGCCAGTTCTCCGGGACAGATCTCCTACGAGCAGTACTTC.

This chain joins TRBV19 and TRBJ2-2; 7 bases line up with TRBD1. Trimming took 5 bases from V and 3 from J; bases not matched to a gene: 12. The CDR3 is made up of 17 amino acids. Germline V gene sequence: CDR1 LNHDA, CDR2 SQIVND (reference sequence). The chain's CDR3 is CASSAIGQEPYTGELFF. The CDR3 DNA reads TGTGCCAGTAGTGCAATAGGACAGGAACCCTACACCGGGGAGCTGTTTTTT.